The rows below give T cell receptor beta chains drawn from one sample of a study of blood T cell repertoires in COVID-19. Sequencing was performed with immunoSEQ multiplex PCR; in TCRdb, only in-frame clones are kept and a portion is missing. The sample has 25,000 to 30,000 clones, 65% to 90% seen once; the top ten hold more than 20%. Sample: peripheral blood. The source of these receptors is a human donor in a cohort sampled during active COVID-19. The CDR3 runs from the conserved cysteine through the conserved F or W. The order of the fields is clone size, D gene, J gene, V gene, CDR3 protein, CDR3 DNA. The D gene is left open where the match is weak. Expanded clones are given a class, and other clones once, few, many or no size at all.

NA	NA	TRBJ1-2	TRBV12-3/TRBV12-4	CASTVDSLGGYTF	TGTGCCAGCACCGTGGACAGCCTGGGAGGCTACACCTTC
NA	TRBD2	TRBJ2-7	TRBV6-5	CASSPAGTSSEQYF	TGTGCCAGCAGTCCGGCCGGGACTAGTAGCGAGCAGTACTTC
few	NA	TRBJ1-2	TRBV4-1	CASSQGASYGYTF	TGCGCCAGCAGCCAAGGGGCAAGCTATGGCTACACCTTC
NA	TRBD2	TRBJ2-1	TRBV19	CASSLRGSGLHPYNEQFF	TGTGCCAGTAGTCTCCGGGGTAGCGGGCTTCATCCCTACAATGAGCAGTTCTTC
NA	NA	TRBJ2-3	TRBV6-2/TRBV6-3	CASSLGGLGTDTQYF	TGTGCCAGCAGTTTGGGGGGGCTTGGCACAGATACGCAGTATTTT
NA	NA	TRBJ2-1	TRBV7-9	CASGQRNEQFF	TGTGCCAGCGGCCAGAGGAATGAGCAGTTCTTC
NA	TRBD2	TRBJ2-7	TRBV27	CASSLEGRGYEQYF	TGTGCCAGCAGTTTAGAGGGGAGGGGATACGAGCAGTACTTC
NA	NA	TRBJ2-5	TRBV27	CASSPLALETQYF	TGTGCCAGCAGTCCGTTAGCACTAGAGACCCAGTACTTC
NA	TRBD1	TRBJ2-2	TRBV5-5	CAGGTGPNGGELFF	TGTGCCGGAGGGACAGGGCCGAATGGCGGGGAGCTGTTTTTT
NA	NA	TRBJ2-3	TRBV4-2	CASSQEQGSTDTQYF	TGTGCCAGCAGCCAAGAACAGGGTAGCACAGATACGCAGTATTTT